The source of this TCR beta chain is a study of CD8 T cells in Susac syndrome. Reverse transcription used roughly 0.5 to 1 ug RNA and random hexamers. Multiplex PCR with immunoSEQ amplified the TCR beta CDR3 across 54 Vbeta and 13 Jbeta. One entry per CDR3 protein, called by TCRdb with MiXCR from the immunoSEQ multiplex PCR reads. The profile shows 210,000 or so distinct CDR3 sequences, around 93% of them singletons. Sequences were obtained from CD4+ T cells from PBMCs. This clonotype was obtained from a human donor with Susac syndrome.

The DNA of the CDR3 is TGTGCCAGCAGCTCCGGGACTAGCGGGGCCCTAGCCAAAAACATTCAGTACTTC. This codes for CASSSGTSGALAKNIQYF. The chain links TRBV7-2 to TRBJ2-4; 13 bases agree with TRBD2. This CDR3 has 18 residues. Trimming at V came to 4 bases and at J to 0 bases, leaving 6 bases not matched to a gene. Germline CDR1 reads SGHTA; CDR2 reads FQGNSA.